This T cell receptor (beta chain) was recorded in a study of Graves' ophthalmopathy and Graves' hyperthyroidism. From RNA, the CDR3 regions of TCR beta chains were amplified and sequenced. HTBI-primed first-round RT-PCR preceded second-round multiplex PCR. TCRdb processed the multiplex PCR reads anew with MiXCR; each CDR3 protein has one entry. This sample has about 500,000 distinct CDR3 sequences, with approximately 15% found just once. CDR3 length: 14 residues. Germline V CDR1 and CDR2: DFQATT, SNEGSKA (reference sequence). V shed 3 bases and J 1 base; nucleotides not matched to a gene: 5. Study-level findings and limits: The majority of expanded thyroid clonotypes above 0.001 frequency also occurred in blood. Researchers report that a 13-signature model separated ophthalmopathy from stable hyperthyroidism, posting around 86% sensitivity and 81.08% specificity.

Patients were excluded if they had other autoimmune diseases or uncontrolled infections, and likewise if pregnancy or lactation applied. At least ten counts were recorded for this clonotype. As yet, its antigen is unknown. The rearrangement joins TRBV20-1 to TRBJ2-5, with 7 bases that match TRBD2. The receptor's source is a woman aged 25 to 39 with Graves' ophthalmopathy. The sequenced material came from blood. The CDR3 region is CSASSAGVQETQYF. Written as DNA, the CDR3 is TGCAGTGCTAGCTCCGCGGGGGTCCAAGAGACCCAGTACTTC.